This TCR beta chain appears in the sequencing data of a study of cytomegalovirus exposure and HLA in healthy donors. In germline, CDR1 is LNHNV, CDR2 YYDKDF (reference sequence). This CDR3 has 16 amino acids. V lost 1 base and J lost 4, with 16 bases in between. General study results and limits: Equally common other TCR beta chains were less clonally expanded than HLA-associated ones, a later analysis found.

Primers: 60 Vbeta forward and 13 Jbeta reverse. Assay used: immunoSEQ multiplex PCR; TCRdb lists only in-frame clones, some missing. The table lists some 140,000 clones, about three quarters of them singletons, with roughly 1.2% in the top ten. With respect to this clone: Its target is unknown.

V is TRBV15 and J is TRBJ1-2, with no clear D. The source material was PBMCs. The origin of this receptor is a male donor in good health and CMV-seropositive. CDR3 sequence (DNA): TGTGCCACCAGCAGAGCGATGGAGGGTTCGACCTATGGCTACACCTTC. It yields the protein CATSRAMEGSTYGYTF.